This T cell receptor beta chain is drawn from a study of cytomegalovirus exposure and HLA in healthy donors. Study-wide findings and caveats: Researchers reported from a later analysis that most CMV-associated TCR beta chains appeared HLA-restricted.

Note on this clone: Its target is not known.

PCR employed 60 Vbeta and 13 Jbeta primers. The method was immunoSEQ multiplex PCR; TCRdb's version includes in-frame clones alone and lacks a portion of them. There are 100,000 to 150,000 clones in the sample; about 80% occur only once, and around 1.2% lies in the top ten. CDR3 size: 14 residues. V dropped 4 bases and J dropped 6 bases, with 16 bases sitting between them. CDR1 is MNHEY and CDR2 is SVGAGI in the germline V gene. The clonotype originates from a girl aged 2 to 9 in good health and CMV-seronegative. Sequencing was done on a sample of PBMCs. The chain has TRBV6-5 and TRBJ2-7; maybe TRBD1 (5 bases). The CDR3 nucleotides are TGTGCCAGCAGTTCCGACAGACTTACGGGCGAGCAGTACTTC. The encoded protein is CASSSDRLTGEQYF.